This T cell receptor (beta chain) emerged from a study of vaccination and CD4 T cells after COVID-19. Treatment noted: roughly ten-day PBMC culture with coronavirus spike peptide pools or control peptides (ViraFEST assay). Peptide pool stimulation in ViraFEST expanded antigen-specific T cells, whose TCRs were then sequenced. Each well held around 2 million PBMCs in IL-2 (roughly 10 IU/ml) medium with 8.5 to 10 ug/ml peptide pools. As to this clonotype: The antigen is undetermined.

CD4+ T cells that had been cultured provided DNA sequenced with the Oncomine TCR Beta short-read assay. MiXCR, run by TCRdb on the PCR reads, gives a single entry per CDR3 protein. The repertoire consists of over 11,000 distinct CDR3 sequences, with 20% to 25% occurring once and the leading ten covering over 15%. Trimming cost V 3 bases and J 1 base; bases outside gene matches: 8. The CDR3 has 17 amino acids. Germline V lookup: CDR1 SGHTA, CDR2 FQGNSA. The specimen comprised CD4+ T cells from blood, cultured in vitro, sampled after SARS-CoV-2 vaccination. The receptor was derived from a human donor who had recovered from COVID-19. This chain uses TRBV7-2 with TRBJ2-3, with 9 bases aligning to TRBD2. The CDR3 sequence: CASSLAGGGRGTDTQYF. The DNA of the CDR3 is TGTGCCAGCAGCTTGGCGGGAGGGGGGCGAGGCACAGATACGCAGTATTTT.